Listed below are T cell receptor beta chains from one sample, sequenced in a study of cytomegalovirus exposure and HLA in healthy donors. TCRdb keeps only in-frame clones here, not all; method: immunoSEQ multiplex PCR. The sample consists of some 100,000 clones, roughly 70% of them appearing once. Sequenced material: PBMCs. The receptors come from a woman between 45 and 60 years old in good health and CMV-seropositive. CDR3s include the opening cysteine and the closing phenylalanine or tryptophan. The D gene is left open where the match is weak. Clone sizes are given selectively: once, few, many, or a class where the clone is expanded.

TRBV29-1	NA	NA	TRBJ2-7	CSVGWDSNSYEQYF	TGCAGCGTGGGGTGGGACTCTAACTCCTACGAGCAGTACTTC
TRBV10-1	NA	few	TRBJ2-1	CASSESGAPGEQFF	TGCGCCAGCAGTGAGTCTGGGGCTCCAGGGGAGCAGTTCTTC
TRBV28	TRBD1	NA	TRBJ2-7	CASSSSSRDSSYEQYF	TGTGCCAGCAGTTCTTCTAGCCGGGACAGCTCCTACGAGCAGTACTTC
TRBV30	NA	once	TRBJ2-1	CAWSVGAYNEQFF	TGTGCCTGGAGTGTTGGGGCATACAATGAGCAGTTCTTC
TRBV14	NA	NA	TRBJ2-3	CASSKTRDTQYF	TGTGCCAGCAGCAAGACACGAGATACGCAGTATTTT
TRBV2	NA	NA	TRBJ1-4	CASNGQLDATNEKLFF	TGTGCCAGCAATGGACAGCTCGATGCAACTAATGAAAAACTGTTTTTT
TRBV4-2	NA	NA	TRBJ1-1	CASSPRTEENTEAFF	TGTGCCAGCAGCCCAAGGACAGAAGAGAACACTGAAGCTTTCTTT
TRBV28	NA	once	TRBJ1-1	CASSLLGSTEAFF	TGTGCCAGCAGTTTATTAGGGAGCACTGAAGCTTTCTTT
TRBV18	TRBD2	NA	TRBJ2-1	CASSPRREYHNEQFF	TGTGCCAGCTCACCAAGGCGGGAGTACCACAATGAGCAGTTCTTC
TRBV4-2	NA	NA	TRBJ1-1	CASSREGQMNTEAFF	TGTGCCAGCAGCCGCGAAGGACAGATGAACACTGAAGCTTTCTTT
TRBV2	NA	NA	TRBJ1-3	CASSEDGRGRRNTIYF	TGTGCCAGCAGTGAAGATGGCAGGGGCCGGAGAAACACCATATATTTT
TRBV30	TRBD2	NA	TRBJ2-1	CAWSSWTSGYNEQFF	TGTGCCTGGAGTAGTTGGACTAGCGGCTACAATGAGCAGTTCTTC
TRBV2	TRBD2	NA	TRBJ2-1	CASREREGNEQFF	TGTGCCAGCAGAGAACGGGAGGGCAATGAGCAGTTCTTC
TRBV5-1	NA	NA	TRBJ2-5	CASSSGDSQRMETQYF	TGCGCCAGCAGCTCCGGAGACAGCCAAAGAATGGAGACCCAGTACTTC
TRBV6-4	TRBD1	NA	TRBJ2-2	CASSDWTGATTGELFF	TGTGCCAGCAGTGACTGGACAGGGGCCACCACCGGGGAGCTGTTTTTT
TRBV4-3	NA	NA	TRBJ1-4	CASSQDPFLNEKLFF	TGCGCCAGCAGCCAAGACCCGTTCCTGAATGAAAAACTGTTTTTT